This record covers a single TCR beta chain. The data belong to a study of blood T cell repertoires in COVID-19. As for the study in general: T cells, B-cell-depleted T cells, or PBMCs supplied cDNA or gDNA.

Authors' data handling: Nucleated cell number was recorded as an estimate derived from reference gene primer amplification. The method was immunoSEQ multiplex PCR; TCRdb's version includes in-frame clones alone and lacks a portion of them. Clone size and V and J calls were adopted from that table, with D and trimming inferred from the DNA. This table holds around 200,000 clones, 85% to 90% found once. The germline V gene has CDR1 LGHNT and CDR2 FRNRAP. The CDR3 loop spans 17 amino acids. The ends were cut back, 2 bases at V and 0 bases at J, with 14 bases in the middle. This TCR derives from a young woman who had recovered from COVID-19. Sequenced: peripheral blood. The chain uses TRBV12-5 and TRBJ2-1, with D possibly being TRBD1 (5 bases). DNA of the CDR3: TGTGCTAGTGGTTTGTTTATAGGGGCCAGCTCCTACAATGAGCAGTTCTTC. It translates to CASGLFIGASSYNEQFF. Full variable domain (rest looked up from reference TRBV12-5 and TRBJ2-1): DARVTQTPRHKVTEMGQEVTMRCQPILGHNTVFWYRQTMMQGLELLAYFRNRAPLDDSGMPKDRFSAEMPDATLATLKIQPSEPRDSAVYFCASGLFIGASSYNEQFFGPGTRLTVL.